A single sample gave rise to the 9 T cell receptor beta chains below, sequenced in a study of shared clonotypes between healthy human individuals. Profiled with immunoSEQ multiplex PCR; TCRdb holds only in-frame clones, not every one. The sample yields fewer than 1.4 million clones, 75% to 85% seen once. Sequenced input: memory CD4+ T cells from PBMCs. Specified subset: CD45RA-negative fraction. The receptors derive from a man aged 18 to 30 in good health. Some clones in this sample may be carry-over from other donors' samples.

This clone has a handful of counts. The chain couples TRBV6-1 to TRBJ1-5; D uncertain. The germline CDR1 and CDR2 sequences are MNHNS and SASEGT. CDR3 length equals 13 residues. The germline V and J ends were trimmed by 6 bases and 3 bases, with 9 bases remaining between them. The DNA of the CDR3 is TGTGCCAGCAGGGGTTTGTTCAATCAGCCCCAGCATTTT. Amino acid sequence: CASRGLFNQPQHF.

The chain combines TRBV11-3 with TRBJ2-3; D is undetermined. The CDR3 has 12 residues. Germline lookup yields CDR1 SGHNT and CDR2 YENEEA. The V gene lost 0 bases and the J gene lost 6 bases, with 4 bases spanning the gap. The CDR3 nucleotides read TGTGCCAGCAGCTTAGATGCGGATACGCAGTATTTT. Amino acids: CASSLDADTQYF.

The chain employs TRBV5-6 and TRBJ1-4; tentatively, D is TRBD1 (5 bases). Germline V gives CDR1 SGHDT, CDR2 YYEEEE. Between the trimmed V and J ends, which lost 0 bases and 6 bases, there was a span of 12 bases. CDR3 length: 15 amino acids. CDR3 nucleotide sequence: TGTGCCAGCAGCTTGGAACACCAGGGAGATGAAAAACTGTTTTTT. It yields the protein CASSLEHQGDEKLFF.

The V and J genes are TRBV15 and TRBJ1-4, with 8 nucleotides matching TRBD1. CDR1 LNHNV and CDR2 YYDKDF come from the germline V gene (reference sequence). The CDR3 sequence is 16 residues long. Unmatched junction bases numbered 4, after V lost 2 bases and J lost 2 bases. CDR3 in amino acids: CATSRTTGGTNEKLFF. For the CDR3, the DNA is TGTGCCACCAGCAGAACAACAGGGGGGACTAATGAAAAACTGTTTTTT.

This clone was detected only once. The rearrangement joins TRBV15 to TRBJ2-2, with 7 bases aligning to TRBD1. Germline V CDR1 and CDR2: LNHNV, YYDKDF (reference sequence). J lost 2 bases, V lost 5 bases, and 8 bases had no gene match. This CDR3 comprises 16 residues. CDR3 loop: CATSQHRGVNTGELFF. The CDR3 bases are TGTGCCACCAGCCAACACAGGGGCGTTAACACCGGGGAGCTGTTTTTT.

The gene calls are TRBV27 and TRBJ2-5; D remains unclear. V shed 5 bases and J shed 0 bases, with 7 bases lying between them. This CDR3 comprises 13 residues. Germline CDR1 MNHEY, CDR2 SMNVEV (reference sequence). CDR3 sequence (DNA): TGTGCCAGCAGTAAAAGGGACCAAGAGACCCAGTACTTC. The encoded protein is CASSKRDQETQYF.

The chain combines TRBV30 with TRBJ1-1; D ambiguous. V was pared by 2 bases and J by 0 bases, with 7 bases between. The germline CDR1 and CDR2 sequences are GTSNPN and SVGIG (reference sequence). There are 13 residues in the CDR3. CDR3 loop: CAWSTEMNTEAFF. Written as DNA, the CDR3 is TGTGCCTGGAGTACAGAGATGAACACTGAAGCTTTCTTT.

The chain couples TRBV20-1 to TRBJ2-7, with D possibly matching TRBD2 (6 bases). Deletions cut 3 bases from V and 5 bases from J, with 8 bases between. CDR3 size: 11 residues. Germline CDR1 DFQATT, CDR2 SNEGSKA (reference sequence). The CDR3 here is CSASKRDEQYF. CDR3 in DNA: TGCAGTGCTAGTAAGCGGGACGAGCAGTACTTC.

The J gene is TRBJ2-2, the V gene TRBV7-9; 9 bases agree with TRBD2. Germline CDR1 reads SEHNR; CDR2 reads FQNEAQ (reference sequence). J lost 6 bases, V lost 5 bases, and 4 bases had no gene match. The CDR3 is made up of 14 amino acids. The CDR3 is CASSRGLAAGELFF. The CDR3 DNA sequence: TGTGCCAGCAGCCGGGGACTAGCTGCCGGGGAGCTGTTTTTT.